Only a few counts were recorded for the clone carrying this T cell receptor (beta chain). Antigen specificity is unknown. The sample originates from a study of cytomegalovirus exposure and HLA in healthy donors. Study-wide points: A later examination showed that TCR association rates differed by HLA locus, with DRB1 most and HLA-C fewest. Researchers counted around 180 TCR beta chains as cytomegalovirus-associated.

It was with 60 Vbeta and 13 Jbeta primers that the PCR ran. Per the study methods: Later analysis identified tens of millions of unique TCR beta chains, some 10 million shared. Repertoires were generated with immunoSEQ multiplex PCR, while TCRdb's copy carries only in-frame clones and drops some. The D gene and trimming were derived from the DNA, and the V and J assignments and clone size from that table. The data show approximately 100,000 clones, with 78% seen just once and 4.1% held by the top ten. The germline V gene encodes CDR1 SGDLS and CDR2 YYNGEE. V was clipped by 0 bases and J by 0 bases, with 7 bases between them. This CDR3 is built from 14 residues.

The chain links TRBV9 to TRBJ2-7; D is ambiguous. Material: PBMCs. This sequence was found in a woman aged 40 to 55 in good health and CMV-seropositive. CDR3 coding DNA: TGTGCCAGCAGCGTAGAGTCGGGCTCCTACGAGCAGTACTTC. Protein: CASSVESGSYEQYF.